This TCR beta chain was recorded in a study of cytotoxic CD8 clonotypes in ibrutinib-treated CLL. Study summary: Investigators reported about 24 partial and 2 complete responses; after median around 68 months, approximately 15 patients remained remitted and some 12 progressed.

Only in-frame clones appear in the TCRdb table, and some are missing; sequencing was by immunoSEQ multiplex PCR. The sample includes fewer than 400,000 clones, approximately 67% of them seen just once. To note about this clone: Its antigen is not identified.

Germline trimming cut 0 bases from V and 1 base from J; bases unmatched to any gene: 6. Germline V gene lookup returns CDR1 SGHRS and CDR2 YFSETQ. The CDR3 is made up of 16 amino acids. Notes on the study in general: Researchers report that baseline clonality outpaced age-matched healthy donors and tracked circulating CD8+ T-cell counts. Under treatment, the uncommon public clonotypes either contracted or remained stable.

V and J are TRBV5-1 and TRBJ2-7; 8 positions match TRBD2. This TCR derives from a human donor with chronic lymphocytic leukemia. The source was PBMCs, collected after 36 months of ibrutinib treatment. The CDR3 sequence is CASSLGSSGRSYEQYF. CDR3 coding DNA: TGCGCCAGCAGCTTGGGTTCTAGCGGGCGGTCCTACGAGCAGTACTTC. The full variable domain, with the rest looked up from reference TRBV5-1 and TRBJ2-7, is KAGVTQTPRYLIKTRGQQVTLSCSPISGHRSVSWYQQTPGQGLQFLFEYFSETQRNKGNFPGRFSGRQFSNSRSEMNVSTLELGDSALYLCASSLGSSGRSYEQYFGPGTRLTVT.